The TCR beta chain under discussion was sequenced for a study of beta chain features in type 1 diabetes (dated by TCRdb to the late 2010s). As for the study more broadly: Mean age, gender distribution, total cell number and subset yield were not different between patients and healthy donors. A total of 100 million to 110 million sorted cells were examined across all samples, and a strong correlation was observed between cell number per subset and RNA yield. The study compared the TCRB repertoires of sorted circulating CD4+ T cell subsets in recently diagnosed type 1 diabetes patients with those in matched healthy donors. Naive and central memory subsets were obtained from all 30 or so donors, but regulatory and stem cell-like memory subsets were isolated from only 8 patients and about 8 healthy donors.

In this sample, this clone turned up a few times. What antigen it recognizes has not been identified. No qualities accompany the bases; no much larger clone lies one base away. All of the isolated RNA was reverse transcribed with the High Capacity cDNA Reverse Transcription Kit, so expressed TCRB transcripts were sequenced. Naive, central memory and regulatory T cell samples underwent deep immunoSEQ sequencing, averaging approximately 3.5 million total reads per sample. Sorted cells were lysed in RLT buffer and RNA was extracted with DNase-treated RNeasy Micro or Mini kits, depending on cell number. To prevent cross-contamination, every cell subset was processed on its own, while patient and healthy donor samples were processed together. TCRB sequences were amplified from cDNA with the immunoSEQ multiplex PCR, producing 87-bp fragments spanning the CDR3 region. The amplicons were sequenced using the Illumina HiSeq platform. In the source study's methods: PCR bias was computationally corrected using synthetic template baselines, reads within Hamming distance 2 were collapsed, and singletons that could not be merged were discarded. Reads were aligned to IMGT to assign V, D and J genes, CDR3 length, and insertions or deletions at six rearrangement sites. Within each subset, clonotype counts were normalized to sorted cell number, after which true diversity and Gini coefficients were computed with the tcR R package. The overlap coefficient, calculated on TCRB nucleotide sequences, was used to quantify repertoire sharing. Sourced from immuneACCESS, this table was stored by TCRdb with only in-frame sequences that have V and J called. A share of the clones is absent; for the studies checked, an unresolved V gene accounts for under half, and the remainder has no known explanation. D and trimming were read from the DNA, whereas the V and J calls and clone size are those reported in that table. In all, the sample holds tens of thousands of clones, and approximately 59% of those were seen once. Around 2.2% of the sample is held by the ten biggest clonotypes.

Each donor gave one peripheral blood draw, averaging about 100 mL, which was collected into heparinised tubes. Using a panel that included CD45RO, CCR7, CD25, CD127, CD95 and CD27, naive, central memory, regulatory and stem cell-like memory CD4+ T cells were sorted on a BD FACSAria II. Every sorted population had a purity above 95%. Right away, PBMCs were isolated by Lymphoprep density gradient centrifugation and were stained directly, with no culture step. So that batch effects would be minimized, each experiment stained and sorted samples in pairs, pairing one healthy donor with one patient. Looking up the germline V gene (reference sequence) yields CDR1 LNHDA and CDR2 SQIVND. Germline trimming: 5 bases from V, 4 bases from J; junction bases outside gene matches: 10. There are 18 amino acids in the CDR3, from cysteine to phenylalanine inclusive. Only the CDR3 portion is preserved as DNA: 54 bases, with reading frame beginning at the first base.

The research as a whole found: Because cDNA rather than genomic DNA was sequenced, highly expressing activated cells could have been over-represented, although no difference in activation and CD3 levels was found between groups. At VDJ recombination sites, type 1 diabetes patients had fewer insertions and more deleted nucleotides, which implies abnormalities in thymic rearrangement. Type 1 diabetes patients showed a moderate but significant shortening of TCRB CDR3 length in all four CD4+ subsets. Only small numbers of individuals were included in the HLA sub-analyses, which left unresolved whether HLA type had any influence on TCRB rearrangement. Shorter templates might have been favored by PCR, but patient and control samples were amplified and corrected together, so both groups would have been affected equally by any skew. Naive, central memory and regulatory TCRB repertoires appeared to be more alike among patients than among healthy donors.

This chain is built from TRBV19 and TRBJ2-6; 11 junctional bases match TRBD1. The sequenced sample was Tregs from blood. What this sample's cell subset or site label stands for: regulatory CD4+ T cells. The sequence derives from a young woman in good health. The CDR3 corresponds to CASSSRDRGMAGANVLTF. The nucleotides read TGTGCCAGTAGTTCCCGGGACAGGGGGATGGCCGGGGCCAACGTCCTGACTTTC.